This TCR beta chain was sequenced for a study of shared clonotypes between healthy human individuals (dated by TCRdb to 2019 to 2021). Regarding the study in general: The cohort included a few men and a couple of women between 18 and 49 years of age. Blood TCR repertoires of five healthy adults were deeply sequenced to estimate repertoire size and the extent of clonotype sharing between individuals. To increase sequencing depth and limit assay-specific biases, TCR repertoire library preparation and sequencing were carried out by different laboratories using diverse techniques. Leukapheresis yielded between about 0.8 and 9.5 billion PBMCs per donor.

The investigation overall reported the following: The genetic and exposure-history diversity represented was limited by the small number of donors. Sampling was restricted to blood, and TCR repertoires in tissues likely differ from the TCR repertoires found in blood. Pairwise subsampling indicated that sequencing depth was expected to affect the degree of clonotype sharing among donors.

In the case of this clone: This clone's antigen is unknown. No much larger clone is present one base from it, and per-base qualities are unavailable.

Donors were healthy HIV-negative adults with no recently reported acute infections or vaccinations. Only Caucasian adults living in Nashville, Tennessee, USA were represented among the donors. For unsorted samples, 70 million to 95 million PBMCs were counted, and genomic DNA was extracted using the QIAamp DNA Blood Mini kit. Blood was obtained by leukapheresis, after which PBMCs were separated by Ficoll-Histopaque density gradient centrifugation and cryopreserved in liquid nitrogen vapor phase. Using the deep immunoSEQ assay, TCR CDR3 regions were amplified from genomic DNA by multiplex PCR. Genomic DNA extracted from each cell subset was distributed evenly over all wells of several immunoSEQ 96-well plates, and each plate served as one replicate. For unsorted PBMC, around 0.3 ug genomic DNA, equal to roughly 32,000 T cell genomes, was loaded into each replicate PCR. Unsorted PBMC genomic DNA was sequenced across ten immunoSEQ deep assay plates. Purified libraries were measured with a Qubit 3.0 fluorometer, size-checked on a Bioanalyzer 2100, and measured again with the KAPA Library Quantification kit. Every immunoSEQ 96-well plate was sequenced on a dedicated single-read 150-cycle Illumina NextSeq 550 flow cell. In the paper's pipeline: The immunoSEQ output contained only junctional sequences without quality scores, so filtering could not match that applied to full-length reads. To assign V/J genes and CDR3, sequences were annotated against IMGT germline references using PyIR, a Python wrapper for IgBLAST v1.9. Reads with weak V/J assignments (E-value above 1e-6), missing CDR3, stop codons, out-of-frame junctions, or ambiguous translated residues were removed. A V3J clonotype was defined by an identical inferred V gene, J gene, and CDR3 amino acid sequence. To compute the percentage overlap between repertoires, the number of shared unique clonotypes was divided by the size of the smaller repertoire. RTK rarefaction, the Chao1 estimator, and Recon v2.1 estimates of unobserved clonotypes were used to assess repertoire richness. In TCRdb, the immuneACCESS table is reduced to in-frame sequences with V and J assigned. These tables do not hold every clone; where another copy was compared, an unresolved V gene accounts for under half, and the others remain unexplained. V, J and clone size derive from that table, while D and trimming were established from the DNA sequence. The sample profile shows approximately 510,000 clones; less than 85% of them were found once. 13% of the sample is held by the ten biggest clonotypes.

The CDR3 covers 13 residues, taking in both the cysteine and the phenylalanine. This entry keeps only the CDR3 DNA: 39 bases, framed from base 1. The germline V gene encodes CDR1 SGHNT and CDR2 YYREEE (reference sequence). Between the V and J ends, shortened by 1 base and 1 base respectively, the junction contains 4 bases. This clonotype was sampled from a woman in her 40s in good health. Some clones in this sample may be carry-over from other donors' samples. The sequence links TRBV5-4 to TRBJ2-3; no D segment can be confidently identified. Material: PBMCs. The bases are TGTGCCAGCAGCTTGTACGGCACAGATACGCAGTATTTT. This gives the protein CASSLYGTDTQYF. With the portions outside the CDR3 filled from the reference TRBV5-4 and TRBJ2-3 genes, the complete variable region becomes ETGVTQSPTHLIKTRGQQVTLRCSSQSGHNTVSWYQQALGQGPQFIFQYYREEENGRGNFPPRFSGLQFPNYSSELNVNALELDDSALYLCASSLYGTDTQYFGPGTRLTVL.